Given below is one TCR beta chain in context. Antigen: not known. This CDR3 contains 16 residues. In germline, CDR1 is MDHEN, CDR2 SYDVKM. V was pared by 4 bases and J by 8 bases, with 12 bases of the junction left unmatched. These data originate in a study of a mutant IDH1 vaccine in newly diagnosed glioma. About the study: Eight vaccinations went to patients in weeks 1, 3, 5, 7, 11, 15, 19, 23. The first vaccination came 4-6 weeks after radiotherapy alone, or with temozolomide cycles. Before enrollment, patients got radiotherapy alone, temozolomide alone, or mostly the combination.

Time point indicated: week 5, during vaccination. Each dose of the vaccine consisted of 300 ug of mutant IDH1 20-mer peptide, with topical imiquimod. Data came from immunoSEQ multiplex PCR; TCRdb stores just in-frame clones and leaves some out. The sample records about 75,000 clones, 90% to 95% being singletons. General study points: There were vaccine-induced immune responses in around 94% of the patients.

The chain carries TRBV28 and TRBJ1-4, with 8 nucleotides matching TRBD1. The source of this sequence is a woman in her forties or fifties with glioma. Here the sequenced sample was PBMCs, taken from a glioma patient whose treatment included an IDH1 peptide vaccine. The CDR3 DNA sequence: TGTGCCAGCAGTTCCACCCAGACAGGGGTTGGCGAAAAACTGTTTTTT. Protein product: CASSSTQTGVGEKLFF.